The 22 T cell receptor beta chains below were found in one sample sequenced in a study of cytomegalovirus exposure and HLA in healthy donors. 13 Jbeta primers and 60 Vbeta primers were used for the PCR. Some clones are missing from TCRdb's copy, which holds only in-frame ones; the method was immunoSEQ multiplex PCR. The sample has tens of thousands of clones, about 78% seen once. Sequences were obtained from PBMCs. These receptors were obtained from a male donor in good health and CMV-seronegative.

This clone was seen only a few times. The genes are TRBV7-2 and TRBJ1-5; D is possibly TRBD1 (5 bases). V was clipped by 4 bases and J by 4 bases, with 8 bases between them. The CDR3 contains 13 residues. From germline, CDR1 is SGHTA and CDR2 FQGNSA. CDR3 sequence reads: CASSSDRNQPQHF. The CDR3 nucleotides are TGTGCCAGCAGCTCAGACAGAAATCAGCCCCAGCATTTT.

The chain recombines TRBV19 with TRBJ1-1, with unresolved D. Germline V gene data show CDR1 as LNHDA and CDR2 as SQIVND (reference sequence). The germline V and J ends were trimmed by 4 bases and 7 bases, with 10 bases remaining between them. The CDR3 runs to 12 residues. Written as DNA, the CDR3 is TGTGCCAGTAGTAAGGCGGCGGATGAAGCTTTCTTT. Encoded protein: CASSKAADEAFF.

This chain connects TRBV25-1 to TRBJ2-3, with 8 bases matching TRBD1. V lost 8 bases and J lost 4; bases outside the gene matches: 5. Looked up from germline, CDR1 is MGHDK and CDR2 is SYGVNS. The CDR3 is made up of 13 amino acids. The CDR3 nucleotides read TGTGCCAGCGGAGACAGGGGTGCAGATACGCAGTATTTT. It specifies CASGDRGADTQYF.

The CDR3 nucleotides read TGTGCCACCAGCAGGGACCGGGACTCCTCTGGAAACACCATATATTTT. Amino acids: CATSRDRDSSGNTIYF. V gene TRBV15 combines with J gene TRBJ1-3; TRBD1 is a possible D gene (5 bases). V was pared by 3 bases and J by 0 bases, with 12 bases between. There are 16 residues in the CDR3. Germline V CDR1 and CDR2: LNHNV, YYDKDF (reference sequence).

The chain combines TRBV30 with TRBJ2-3; the match to TRBD1 covers 10 bases. This CDR3 has 13 residues. V was pared by 8 bases and J by 6 bases, with 8 bases of the junction left unmatched. Germline CDR1 and CDR2: GTSNPN and SVGIG (reference sequence). The CDR3: CAGTGAYRDTQYF. CDR3 DNA sequence: TGTGCCGGGACAGGGGCCTACCGGGATACGCAGTATTTT.

This chain connects TRBV5-4 to TRBJ2-2; no reliable D call. Germline CDR1 and CDR2: SGHNT and YYREEE (reference sequence). There are 15 residues in the CDR3. V was trimmed by 4 bases and J by 5 bases, leaving 15 bases between them. CDR3 protein: CASSEAVRNTGELFF. CDR3 sequence (DNA): TGTGCCAGCAGCGAGGCAGTCCGAAATACCGGGGAGCTGTTTTTT. The variable domain in full, completed from reference TRBV5-4 and TRBJ2-2, reads ETGVTQSPTHLIKTRGQQVTLRCSSQSGHNTVSWYQQALGQGPQFIFQYYREEENGRGNFPPRFSGLQFPNYSSELNVNALELDDSALYLCASSEAVRNTGELFFGEGSRLTVL.

The chain employs TRBV5-1 and TRBJ2-2, with TRBD2 matching over 9 bases. From germline, CDR1 is SGHRS and CDR2 YFSETQ. The CDR3 spans 16 residues. V gave up 2 bases and J gave up 1 base; unmatched junction bases: 3. The CDR3: CASSFRLAENTGELFF. Here the CDR3 DNA reads TGCGCCAGCAGCTTTCGACTAGCGGAGAACACCGGGGAGCTGTTTTTT.

With respect to this clone: A read error may account for a junction end that differs from germline. The chain employs TRBV15 and TRBJ1-2; 8 bases are a match to TRBD1. This CDR3 is built from 15 residues. Germline loops: CDR1 LNHNV, CDR2 YYDKDF (reference sequence). The CDR3 nucleotides are TGTGCCACCAGCAGAGACCAGGGGGCGGACTATGGCTACCCCTTC. Translating gives CATSRDQGADYGYPF. The entire variable domain, with the rest obtained from reference TRBV15 and TRBJ1-2, is as follows: DAMVIQNPRYQVTQFGKPVTLSCSQTLNHNVMYWYQQKSSQAPKLLFHYYDKDFNNEADTPDNFQSRRPNTSFCFLDIRSPGLGDTAMYLCATSRDQGADYGYPFGSGTRLTVV.

The rearrangement joins TRBV14 to TRBJ2-3; 8 positions agree with TRBD2. The CDR3 covers 16 residues. The junction had 6 bases not matched to a gene; V was cut back by 4 bases and J by 0 bases. Germline CDR1 and CDR2: SGHDN and FVKESK. The CDR3 loop reads CASSPLGLVSTDTQYF. The CDR3 nucleotides read TGTGCCAGCAGCCCTCTGGGACTAGTTAGCACAGATACGCAGTATTTT.

The chain links TRBV5-4 to TRBJ2-7; D remains ambiguous. The CDR3 is made up of 12 amino acids. Trimming pared 2 bases from V and 3 bases from J, leaving 6 bases between. Germline V gene data show CDR1 as SGHNT and CDR2 as YYREEE (reference sequence). The CDR3 sequence: CASSFNYYEQYF. For the CDR3, the DNA is TGTGCCAGCAGCTTCAACTACTACGAGCAGTACTTC.

V usage is TRBV30 and J usage is TRBJ1-4; D might be TRBD1 (6 bases). CDR3 length: 15 residues. The germline gives CDR1 GTSNPN, CDR2 SVGIG (reference sequence). V shed 5 bases and J shed 3 bases, with 16 bases lying between them. Written as DNA, the CDR3 is TGTGCCTGGGGCACGGGTCAGGGGTCTAATGAAAAACTGTTTTTT. Translating it yields CAWGTGQGSNEKLFF.

This chain connects TRBV7-3 to TRBJ2-1, with 7 bases matching TRBD2. This CDR3 is 14 amino acids long. V shed 7 bases, J shed 10 bases, and the junction held 13 bases outside the gene matches. CDR1 SGHTA and CDR2 FQGTGA come from the germline V gene. DNA of the CDR3: TGTGCCAGCATGACTAGCCCGAGGTCGGGAGAGCAGTTCTTC. Amino acid sequence: CASMTSPRSGEQFF.

This chain joins TRBV27 and TRBJ2-5, with D uncertain. Near its end, the DNA agrees better with TRBJ2-7, so the J call may be wrong. The CDR3 totals 14 residues. Germline V gene data show CDR1 as MNHEY and CDR2 as SMNVEV (reference sequence). CDR3 nucleotides: TGTGCCAGCAGTTTTTCGGATCGCTGGGGCGAGCAGTACTTC. Translation gives CASSFSDRWGEQYF.

The V call is TRBV28, the J call TRBJ1-3; D is possibly TRBD1 (6 bases). V lost 5 bases and J 4 bases, leaving 18 bases between the germline ends. There are 16 residues in the CDR3. The germline gives CDR1 MDHEN, CDR2 SYDVKM. The CDR3 sequence is CASSPADSTAGNTIYF. Written as DNA, the CDR3 is TGTGCCAGCAGTCCTGCGGACAGCACGGCGGGAAACACCATATATTTT. The whole variable domain, filled in from reference TRBV28 and TRBJ1-3, reads DVKVTQSSRYLVKRTGEKVFLECVQDMDHENMFWYRQDPGLGLRLIYFSYDVKMKEKGDIPEGYSVSREKKERFSLILESASTNQTSMYLCASSPADSTAGNTIYFGEGSWLTVV.

This chain links TRBV12-5 with TRBJ1-5; D is unresolved. Trimming removed 0 bases from V and 1 base from J, with 13 bases in between. The V gene's germline CDR1 is LGHNT and CDR2 FRNRAP. The CDR3 extends over 17 amino acids. The CDR3 loop reads CASGLVGSGLSNQPQHF. CDR3 coding DNA: TGTGCTAGTGGTTTGGTAGGTTCGGGGTTGAGCAATCAGCCCCAGCATTTT.

This clone occurred a few times. CDR3 protein: CASNEGLDRYEQYF. The CDR3 bases are TGTGCCAGCAATGAGGGACTAGATCGGTACGAGCAGTACTTC. The chain is built from TRBV6-1 and TRBJ2-7; 8 nucleotides agree with TRBD2. There are 14 residues in the CDR3. Looked up from germline, CDR1 is MNHNS and CDR2 is SASEGT. V shed 7 bases and J 4 bases; nucleotides not matched to a gene: 9.

This clone was counted only a few times. The chain links TRBV6-1 to TRBJ1-1; the D is unclear. Trimming took off 0 bases at V and 1 base at J, with 9 bases between the two ends. CDR1 and CDR2 (germline): MNHNS, SASEGT. The CDR3 spans 15 residues. For the CDR3, the DNA is TGTGCCAGCAGTGAAGCAGAGGAGACGAACACTGAAGCTTTCTTT. Protein sequence: CASSEAEETNTEAFF.

This clone has only a few counts. The chain couples TRBV5-1 to TRBJ2-1; 8 bases are a match to TRBD1. This CDR3 is built from 14 residues. Germline CDR1 reads SGHRS; CDR2 reads YFSETQ. V was pared by 7 bases and J by 3 bases, with 6 bases of the junction left unmatched. Here the CDR3 DNA reads TGCGCCAGCGCCCCGGGACAGGACTACAATGAGCAGTTCTTC. Translating it yields CASAPGQDYNEQFF.

The chain joins TRBV5-4 to TRBJ2-1; TRBD2 aligns across 7 bases. V dropped 4 bases and J dropped 5; count of bases not matched to a gene: 12. The germline gives CDR1 SGHNT, CDR2 YYREEE (reference sequence). The CDR3 spans 16 residues. CDR3 DNA sequence: TGTGCCAGCAGCAAGACACGGATTACTAGCGACAATGAGCAGTTCTTC. As protein: CASSKTRITSDNEQFF. The full variable domain, its missing parts supplied by reference TRBV5-4 and TRBJ2-1, is ETGVTQSPTHLIKTRGQQVTLRCSSQSGHNTVSWYQQALGQGPQFIFQYYREEENGRGNFPPRFSGLQFPNYSSELNVNALELDDSALYLCASSKTRITSDNEQFFGPGTRLTVL.

For the CDR3, the DNA is TGTGCCAGCAGCCAAGATGGCTGGGGGGCCAACGTCCTGACTTTC. Protein product: CASSQDGWGANVLTF. The J gene is TRBJ2-6, the V gene TRBV14; D is unclear. V lost 0 bases to trimming and J lost 4 bases, with 7 bases between them. This CDR3 comprises 15 residues. Looked up from germline, CDR1 is SGHDN and CDR2 is FVKESK.

In DNA form, the CDR3 reads TGTGCCAGCAGCCAAGACGTGTGGGCCCCATCACCCCTCCACTTT. It translates to CASSQDVWAPSPLHF. This sequence joins TRBV4-2 and TRBJ1-6, with D unresolved. The CDR3 has 15 amino acids. From germline, CDR1 is LGHNA and CDR2 YNFKEQ. Trimming left V 0 bases short and J 10 bases short, with 13 bases between.

This clone was observed a handful of times. The chain links TRBV7-6 to TRBJ1-1; D may be TRBD1 (5 bases). The V gene lost 1 base and the J gene lost 6 bases, with 15 bases spanning the gap. In germline, CDR1 is SGHVS, CDR2 FNYEAQ. The CDR3 sequence is 15 residues long. The CDR3 loop is CASSLGGGGPAEAFF. Here the CDR3 DNA reads TGTGCCAGCAGCTTAGGGGGGGGAGGGCCCGCTGAAGCTTTCTTT.